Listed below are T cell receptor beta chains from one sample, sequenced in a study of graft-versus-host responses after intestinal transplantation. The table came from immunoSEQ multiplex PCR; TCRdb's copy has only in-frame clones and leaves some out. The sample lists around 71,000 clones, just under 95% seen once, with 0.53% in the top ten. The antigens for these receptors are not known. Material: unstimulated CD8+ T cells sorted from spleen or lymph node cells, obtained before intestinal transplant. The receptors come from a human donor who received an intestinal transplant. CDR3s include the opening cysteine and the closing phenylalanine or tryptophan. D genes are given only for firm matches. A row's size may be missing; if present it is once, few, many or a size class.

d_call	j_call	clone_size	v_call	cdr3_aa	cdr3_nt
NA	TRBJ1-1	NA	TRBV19	CASSIRGAEAFF	TGTGCCAGTAGTATCAGGGGCGCTGAAGCTTTCTTT
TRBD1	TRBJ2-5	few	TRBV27	CASSLRQGAETQYF	TGTGCCAGCAGTTTAAGACAGGGGGCAGAGACCCAGTACTTC
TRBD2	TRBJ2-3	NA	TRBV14	CASSQRPAGWTSGTSTDTQYF	TGTGCCAGCAGCCAACGCCCCGCGGGCTGGACTAGCGGGACTAGCACAGATACGCAGTATTTT
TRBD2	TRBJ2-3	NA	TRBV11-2	CASSLRGLAVTDTQYF	TGTGCCAGCAGCTTGAGGGGACTAGCGGTTACAGATACGCAGTATTTT
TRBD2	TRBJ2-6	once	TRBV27	CASSSHLLGSGRADSGANVLTF	TGTGCCAGCAGTTCACATTTGTTGGGTAGCGGGAGGGCAGACTCTGGGGCCAACGTCCTGACTTTC
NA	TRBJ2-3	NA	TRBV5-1	CASSFGRVADTQYF	TGCGCCAGCAGCTTCGGCAGGGTGGCAGATACGCAGTATTTT
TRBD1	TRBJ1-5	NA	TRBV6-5	CASSRTGGSVQPQHF	TGTGCCAGCAGCCGGACAGGGGGCTCTGTTCAGCCCCAGCATTTT
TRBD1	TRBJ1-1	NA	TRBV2	CASSKTRDRLNTEAFF	TGTGCCAGCAGTAAAACCCGGGACAGATTGAACACTGAAGCTTTCTTT
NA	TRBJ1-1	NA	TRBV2	CASSSRGDTEAFF	TGTGCCAGCAGTTCCAGGGGTGACACTGAAGCTTTCTTT
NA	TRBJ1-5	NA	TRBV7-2	CASSLGIRRPDSQPQHF	TGTGCCAGCAGCTTAGGGATCCGAAGGCCAGACAGTCAGCCCCAGCATTTT
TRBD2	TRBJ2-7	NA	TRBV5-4	CASSLVSSGRHEQYF	TGTGCCAGCAGCTTGGTGTCTAGCGGGAGGCACGAGCAGTACTTC
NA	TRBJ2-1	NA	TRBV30	CAWGSNEQFF	TGTGCCTGGGGAAGCAATGAGCAGTTCTTC
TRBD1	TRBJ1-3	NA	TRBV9	CASSVQGATGNTIYF	TGTGCCAGCAGCGTACAGGGGGCGACTGGAAACACCATATATTTT
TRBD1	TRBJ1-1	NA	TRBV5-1	CASSLYSGGKEAFF	TGCGCCAGCAGCTTGTACTCAGGGGGCAAGGAAGCTTTCTTT
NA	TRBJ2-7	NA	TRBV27	CASSLEGGSYEQYF	TGTGCCAGCAGTTTGGAAGGGGGCTCCTACGAGCAGTACTTC
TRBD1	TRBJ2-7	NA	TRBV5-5	CASAHAPGTGSYEQYF	TGTGCCAGCGCCCACGCCCCCGGGACAGGGTCCTACGAGCAGTACTTC
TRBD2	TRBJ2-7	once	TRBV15	CATSGKLAGVFEQYF	TGTGCCACCAGCGGAAAGCTAGCGGGAGTCTTCGAGCAGTACTTC
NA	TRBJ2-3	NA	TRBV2	CASSEGSQPTDTQYF	TGTGCCAGCAGTGAAGGAAGCCAACCCACAGATACGCAGTATTTT
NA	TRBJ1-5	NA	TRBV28	CASSLVSGDQPQHF	TGTGCCAGCAGTTTAGTTAGTGGGGATCAGCCCCAGCATTTT
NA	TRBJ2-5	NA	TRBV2	CASSEGLGETQYF	TGTGCCAGCAGTGAAGGTCTTGGGGAGACCCAGTACTTC
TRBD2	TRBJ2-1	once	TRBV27	CASSARLAEITGGFYNEQFF	TGTGCCAGCAGTGCCAGACTAGCGGAAATTACGGGCGGGTTTTACAATGAGCAGTTCTTC
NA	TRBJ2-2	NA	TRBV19	CATAGADNTGELFF	TGTGCCACCGCCGGGGCAGATAACACCGGGGAGCTGTTCTTT
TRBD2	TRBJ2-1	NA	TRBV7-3	CASSLREGKVEQFF	TGTGCCAGCAGCCTAAGGGAGGGGAAGGTTGAGCAGTTCTTC
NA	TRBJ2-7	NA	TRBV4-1	CASSQDSGPSYEQYF	TGCGCCAGCAGCCAGGATAGCGGCCCCTCCTACGAGCAGTACTTC
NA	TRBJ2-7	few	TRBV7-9	CASSLPVFSSYEQYF	TGTGCCAGCAGCTTGCCAGTCTTCAGCTCCTACGAGCAGTACTTC
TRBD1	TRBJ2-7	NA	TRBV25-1	CASSESPTGGYEQYF	TGTGCCAGCAGTGAATCCCCGACAGGGGGTTACGAGCAGTACTTC
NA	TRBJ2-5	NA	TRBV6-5	CASSYSNGNPFGTQYF	TGTGCCAGCAGTTACTCGAACGGGAACCCTTTCGGGACCCAGTACTTC
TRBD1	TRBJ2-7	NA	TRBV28	CASSRDRDRENNEQYF	TGTGCCAGCAGTCGAGACCGGGACAGGGAAAACAACGAGCAGTACTTC
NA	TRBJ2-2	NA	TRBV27	CAGRQALNTGELFF	TGTGCCGGAAGACAGGCCTTGAACACCGGGGAGCTGTTTTTT